These 18 T cell receptor beta chains were all obtained from the same sample, sequenced in a study of blood T cell repertoires in COVID-19. Measured with immunoSEQ multiplex PCR; TCRdb has only the in-frame clones, and not every one. The table records approximately 400,000 clones, approximately 88% of them present only once. Sequences were obtained from peripheral blood. The receptors shown here come from a woman aged 45-65 years with COVID-19, enrolled during active disease.

V and J are TRBV5-4 and TRBJ1-2; tentatively, D is TRBD1 (6 bases). Trimming took off 5 bases at V and 4 bases at J, with 18 bases between the two ends. Germline lookup yields CDR1 SGHNT and CDR2 YYREEE (reference sequence). This CDR3 region has 15 residues. The CDR3 DNA follows: TGTGCCAGCAGACGGGGGGGCGGGTCTACCTATGGCTACACCTTC. Amino acid sequence: CASRRGGGSTYGYTF.

The genes are TRBV6-2 or TRBV6-3 and TRBJ2-1, with 10 bases that match TRBD2. Germline CDR1 is MNHEY and CDR2 is SVGEGT. This CDR3 region has 15 residues. After removal of 3 bases from V and 10 bases from J, the junction contained 9 bases not matched to a gene. The CDR3 spells CASSYKPSGGAEQFF. The CDR3 DNA reads as TGTGCCAGCAGTTATAAACCAAGCGGGGGGGCCGAGCAGTTCTTC.

The V and J genes are TRBV10-3 and TRBJ1-1; 7 positions match TRBD1. Germline V gene data show CDR1 as ENHRY and CDR2 as SYGVKD. V shed 4 bases and J 4 bases; nucleotides not matched to a gene: 6. The CDR3 extends over 14 amino acids. The CDR3 here is CAISGDSLSTEAFF. CDR3 nucleotides: TGTGCCATCAGTGGGGACAGTTTATCCACTGAAGCTTTCTTT.

V gene TRBV10-3 combines with J gene TRBJ2-2; 7 bases fit TRBD1. J gave up 5 bases and V 11 bases, and 5 bases lay outside the gene matches. CDR3 length: 12 amino acids. CDR1 ENHRY and CDR2 SYGVKD come from the germline V gene. For the CDR3, the DNA is TGTGCCGCCGGGACAGCAACCGGGGAGCTGTTTTTT. Its protein is CAAGTATGELFF.

This chain links TRBV7-9 with TRBJ1-3, with no clear D. V was trimmed by 6 bases and J by 6 bases, leaving 18 bases between them. There are 15 residues in the CDR3. Germline values: CDR1 SEHNR, CDR2 FQNEAQ (reference sequence). The CDR3 DNA sequence: TGTGCCAGCAGTCCTACACGACCCGGGGAAAACACCATATATTTT. As protein: CASSPTRPGENTIYF.

This chain joins TRBV6-6 and TRBJ1-1; D is possibly TRBD1 (5 bases). The CDR3 has 15 amino acids. The germline V gene has CDR1 MNHNY and CDR2 SVGAGI (reference sequence). V lost 7 bases, J lost 1 base, and 16 bases lay in between. The CDR3 here is CASTPPQGRNTEAFF. DNA of the CDR3: TGTGCCAGCACACCCCCCCAGGGAAGGAACACTGAAGCTTTCTTT.

This rearrangement joins TRBV7-8 to TRBJ1-2, with TRBD1 matching over 8 bases. The CDR3 is made up of 15 amino acids. Losses at the gene ends were 5 bases for V and 2 bases for J; bases not matched to a gene: 7. In germline, CDR1 is SGHVS, CDR2 FQNEAQ. The CDR3 here is CASSPTWTGNYGYTF. The CDR3 bases are TGTGCCAGCAGCCCGACCTGGACAGGGAACTATGGCTACACCTTC. Looking up the rest from reference TRBV7-8 and TRBJ1-2 gives the full variable domain: GAGVSQSPRYKVAKRGQDVALRCDPISGHVSLFWYQQALGQGPEFLTYFQNEAQLDKSGLPSDRFFAERPEGSVSTLKIQRTQQEDSAVYLCASSPTWTGNYGYTFGSGTRLTVV.

This chain links TRBV11-2 with TRBJ2-1; 11 nucleotides align to TRBD2. This CDR3 comprises 14 residues. Germline CDR1 is SGHAT and CDR2 is FQNNGV. V was clipped by 5 bases and J by 6 bases; unmatched bases: 3. The CDR3 coding sequence is TGTGCCAGCAGCCCAGGACTAGCGGGCAATGAGCAGTTCTTC. Protein sequence: CASSPGLAGNEQFF.

The chain carries TRBV12-5 and TRBJ2-5, with D maybe TRBD2 (5 bases). Trimming removed 7 bases at V and 2 bases at J, with 14 bases between. This CDR3 is 14 amino acids long. Germline V lookup: CDR1 LGHNT, CDR2 FRNRAP. The CDR3 loop is CASAPRAGQETQYF. The DNA for the CDR3 is TGTGCTAGTGCCCCGAGGGCAGGACAAGAGACCCAGTACTTC.

The genes are TRBV6-5 and TRBJ2-7, with D tentatively TRBD2 (5 bases). The CDR3 totals 14 residues. V lost 3 bases and J lost 5, with 14 bases in between. CDR1 is MNHEY, CDR2 SVGAGI, per germline. The CDR3 loop is CASSYIEGFHEQYF. CDR3 in DNA: TGTGCCAGCAGTTATATAGAGGGTTTCCACGAGCAGTACTTC.

The chain employs TRBV19 and TRBJ2-2, with D maybe TRBD2 (5 bases). The CDR3 contains 14 residues. CDR1 LNHDA and CDR2 SQIVND come from the germline V gene (reference sequence). V was shortened by 3 bases and J by 5 bases, with 10 bases between the two germline ends. In DNA, the CDR3 is TGTGCCAGTAGTATCGGGATCAGAACCGGGGAGCTGTTTTTT. This codes for CASSIGIRTGELFF.

This chain links TRBV30 with TRBJ2-3, with 9 bases fitting TRBD2. The V and J ends lost 3 bases and 5 bases, in that order; junction bases with no gene match: 6. The CDR3 covers 14 residues. Germline CDR1 and CDR2: GTSNPN and SVGIG (reference sequence). The CDR3 coding sequence is TGTGCCTGGAGCAAAGGACTAGCGAGAGATACGCAGTATTTT. Translation: CAWSKGLARDTQYF.

The V and J genes are TRBV9 and TRBJ2-4; possible D gene TRBD2, 5 bases. The length of the CDR3 is 13 residues. CDR1 is SGDLS and CDR2 is YYNGEE in the germline V gene. The V end lost 0 bases, the J end lost 7 bases, and 8 bases lay between the germline ends. Written as DNA, the CDR3 is TGTGCCAGCAGCGTAGATCCGGGGAACATTCAGTACTTC. Translating gives CASSVDPGNIQYF.

J is TRBJ1-2 and V is TRBV18; possibly TRBD1 for D (6 bases). The CDR3 has 13 residues. The V and J ends lost 1 base and 6 bases respectively, with 9 bases between them. Germline CDR1 KGHSH, CDR2 LQKENI. As DNA, the CDR3 is TGTGCCAGCTCACCACAGCCAGGGGATGGCTACACCTTC. As protein: CASSPQPGDGYTF.

V gene TRBV7-6 combines with J gene TRBJ2-1; 9 bases match TRBD1. V lost 8 bases, J lost 5 bases, and 10 bases stayed unmatched. This CDR3 contains 15 residues. CDR1 is SGHVS and CDR2 is FNYEAQ in the germline V gene. CDR3 region: CASFPRDREDNEQFF. CDR3 coding DNA: TGTGCCAGCTTCCCCCGGGACAGGGAAGACAATGAGCAGTTCTTC.

In this sample, this clone turned up once. The V and J genes are TRBV12-3 or TRBV12-4 and TRBJ1-5; D uncertain. The CDR3 consists of 13 residues. Trimming left V 5 bases short and J 6 bases short, with 11 bases between. For the CDR3, the DNA is TGTGCCAGCAGTGTCCAGGTCGGTCAGCCCCAGCATTTT. Translated: CASSVQVGQPQHF.

V is TRBV7-8 and J is TRBJ1-5, with 7 nucleotides matching TRBD1. This CDR3 region has 14 residues. J gave up 2 bases and V 5 bases, and 3 bases lay outside the gene matches. Germline CDR1 SGHVS, CDR2 FQNEAQ. CDR3 loop: CASSVTGGNQPQHF. CDR3 nucleotides: TGTGCCAGCAGCGTAACAGGGGGCAATCAGCCCCAGCATTTT.

This chain joins TRBV18 and TRBJ2-5, with TRBD1 as a possible D gene (6 bases). V was clipped by 1 base and J by 0 bases, with 6 bases between them. The CDR3 extends over 14 amino acids. The germline gives CDR1 KGHSH, CDR2 LQKENI. The CDR3: CASSPRQDQETQYF. The DNA for the CDR3 is TGTGCCAGCTCACCACGACAGGACCAAGAGACCCAGTACTTC.